The 29 T cell receptor beta chains below were found in one sample sequenced in a study of blood T cell repertoires in COVID-19. Repertoires were generated with immunoSEQ multiplex PCR, while TCRdb's copy carries only in-frame clones and drops some. The data hold tens of thousands of clones, with approximately 91% observed a single time. Material: peripheral blood. The receptors were gathered from a human donor in a cohort sampled during active COVID-19.

The rearrangement uses TRBV28 and TRBJ2-3; 10 bases agree with TRBD1. The CDR3 loop spans 15 amino acids. J gave up 4 bases and V 2 bases, and 3 bases lay outside the gene matches. CDR1 is MDHEN, CDR2 SYDVKM, per germline. The CDR3 region has the DNA TGTGCCAGCAGTTTAGTAGGACAGGGGGCAGATACGCAGTATTTT. It translates to CASSLVGQGADTQYF.

The chain couples TRBV27 to TRBJ1-5, with unresolved D. The germline CDR1 and CDR2 sequences are MNHEY and SMNVEV (reference sequence). V was shortened by 1 base and J by 1 base, with 11 bases between the two germline ends. This CDR3 has 16 residues. CDR3 in DNA: TGTGCCAGCAGTTTATTCTGGGGAGGAAGCAATCAGCCCCAGCATTTT. Protein: CASSLFWGGSNQPQHF.

The chain links TRBV5-1 to TRBJ2-7; tentatively, D is TRBD1 (6 bases). There are 14 residues in the CDR3. Per germline, CDR1 SGHRS and CDR2 YFSETQ. Trimming took 6 bases from V and 6 from J, leaving 19 bases between them. This CDR3 reads CASTQQGRSGEQYF. CDR3 sequence (DNA): TGCGCCAGCACCCAGCAGGGGCGGAGTGGCGAGCAGTACTTC.

This chain uses TRBV19 with TRBJ2-3; 9 bases map to TRBD1. Trimming removed 6 bases from V and 5 bases from J; junction bases left unmatched: 9. The V gene's germline CDR1 is LNHDA and CDR2 SQIVND (reference sequence). This CDR3 comprises 15 residues. The CDR3 bases are TGTGCCAGTAGAAAACCGGGACAGGGATTAGATACGCAGTATTTT. It translates to CASRKPGQGLDTQYF.

This chain links TRBV19 with TRBJ2-1; 10 bases are a match to TRBD1. V trimming: 6 bases; J trimming: 6 bases; junction bases outside the gene matches: 14. CDR3 length: 17 amino acids. Per the germline V gene, CDR1 is LNHDA and CDR2 is SQIVND (reference sequence). The CDR3 protein is CASRPGQGRPRGNEQFF. CDR3 nucleotide sequence: TGTGCCAGTAGACCGGGACAGGGGCGACCTCGGGGCAATGAGCAGTTCTTC.

This rearrangement joins TRBV11-3 to TRBJ2-2; 11 bases fit TRBD2. The CDR3 contains 18 residues. CDR1 and CDR2 (germline): SGHNT, YENEEA. The junction had 9 bases not matched to a gene; V was cut back by 0 bases and J by 6 bases. The CDR3 sequence is CASSLDLTSGRTAGELFF. The CDR3 DNA follows: TGTGCCAGCAGCTTAGATCTAACTAGCGGGAGAACGGCCGGGGAGCTGTTTTTT.

The CDR3 is CASSQGGRARNEQFF. DNA of the CDR3: TGTGCCAGCAGCCAGGGCGGGAGGGCCCGCAATGAGCAGTTCTTC. V is TRBV14 and J is TRBJ2-1; TRBD2 matches at 9 bases. Germline V lookup: CDR1 SGHDN, CDR2 FVKESK. The CDR3 is 15 amino acids. V was pared by 3 bases and J by 6 bases, with 6 bases of the junction left unmatched.

The chain uses TRBV3-1 (or the pseudogene TRBV3-2) and TRBJ1-2; 10 bases map to TRBD1. V lost 5 bases and J lost 3; bases outside the gene matches: 6. The CDR3 covers 15 residues. Germline loops: CDR1 LGHDT, CDR2 YNNKEL (reference sequence). The CDR3 reads CASSTGQGSHYGYTF. In DNA, the CDR3 is TGTGCCAGCAGCACGGGACAGGGGTCCCACTATGGCTACACCTTC.

V is TRBV6-2 or TRBV6-3 and J is TRBJ1-2; 10 bases align to TRBD1. The CDR3 runs 16 residues. Germline V gives CDR1 MNHEY, CDR2 SVGEGT. The V and J ends lost 5 bases and 2 bases, in that order; junction bases with no gene match: 8. The CDR3: CASSPGTGANNYGYTF. CDR3 DNA sequence: TGTGCCAGCAGTCCCGGGACAGGGGCCAACAACTATGGCTACACCTTC.

This chain uses TRBV13 with TRBJ2-2; D is unresolved. The germline V and J ends were trimmed by 0 bases and 0 bases, with 5 bases remaining between them. This CDR3 comprises 15 residues. CDR1 PRHDT and CDR2 FYEKMQ come from the germline V gene (reference sequence). DNA of the CDR3: TGTGCCAGCAGCTTAGGGACACCGAACACCGGGGAGCTGTTTTTT. This sequence encodes CASSLGTPNTGELFF.

About this clone: Other DNA sequences in the sample encode the same CDR3. The J gene is TRBJ1-2, the V gene TRBV5-1, with 7 bases identical to TRBD1. This CDR3 contains 14 residues. V gave up 5 bases and J gave up 3 bases; unmatched junction bases: 7. In germline, CDR1 is SGHRS, CDR2 YFSETQ. The CDR3 coding sequence is TGCGCCAGCAGTTCCGGTACAGGGGACTATGGCTACACCTTC. This encodes CASSSGTGDYGYTF.

CDR3 in DNA: TGCGCCAGCAGCTTGGTGGTGGAGGGAGCACCCCTCCACTTT. Protein sequence: CASSLVVEGAPLHF. This chain uses TRBV5-1 with TRBJ1-6; D gene unclear. This CDR3 is 14 amino acids long. V gave up 0 bases and J gave up 11 bases, with 12 bases separating them. Germline lookup yields CDR1 SGHRS and CDR2 YFSETQ. Looking up the rest from reference TRBV5-1 and TRBJ1-6 gives the full variable domain: KAGVTQTPRYLIKTRGQQVTLSCSPISGHRSVSWYQQTPGQGLQFLFEYFSETQRNKGNFPGRFSGRQFSNSRSEMNVSTLELGDSALYLCASSLVVEGAPLHFGNGTRLTVT.

By frequency in the sample, this clone is medium-sized. This sequence joins TRBV6-5 and TRBJ2-7; TRBD2 is a possible D gene (7 bases). Germline assignment: CDR1 MNHEY and CDR2 SVGAGI. Trimming removed 7 bases from V and 2 bases from J, with 15 bases in between. This CDR3 contains 14 residues. The CDR3 protein is CASKGGHTPYEQYF. DNA of the CDR3: TGTGCCAGCAAGGGGGGGCACACCCCCTACGAGCAGTACTTC.

V is TRBV19 and J is TRBJ2-2, with 14 bases fitting TRBD2. The germline V gene has CDR1 LNHDA and CDR2 SQIVND (reference sequence). After removal of 0 bases from V and 7 bases from J, the junction contained 19 bases not matched to a gene. This CDR3 is 22 amino acids long. In DNA, the CDR3 is TGTGCCAGTAGTATAGAGGGCGGTCCTAGGACTAGCGGGAGGCCGGGGAACGGGGAGCTGTTTTTT. It yields the protein CASSIEGGPRTSGRPGNGELFF.

V is TRBV25-1 and J is TRBJ2-3, with D perhaps TRBD1 (6 bases). The CDR3 has 14 residues. The germline V gene has CDR1 MGHDK and CDR2 SYGVNS. V lost 5 bases and J 4 bases, leaving 13 bases between the germline ends. The CDR3 protein is CASSSTGSADTQYF. The CDR3 DNA is TGTGCCAGCAGTTCGACAGGCTCGGCAGATACGCAGTATTTT. Full variable domain (rest looked up from reference TRBV25-1 and TRBJ2-3): EADIYQTPRYLVIGTGKKITLECSQTMGHDKMYWYQQDPGMELHLIHYSYGVNSTEKGDLSSESTVSRIRTEHFPLTLESARPSHTSQYLCASSSTGSADTQYFGPGTRLTVL.

The V call is TRBV29-1, the J call TRBJ2-1; TRBD2 might be the D (6 bases). Germline V gives CDR1 SQVTM, CDR2 ANQGSEA. This CDR3 contains 13 residues. V was clipped by 8 bases and J by 1 base, with 12 bases between them. The chain's CDR3 is CSTMEGSYNEQFF. The CDR3, as DNA: TGCAGCACGATGGAGGGGTCCTACAATGAGCAGTTCTTC.

The rearrangement joins TRBV11-2 to TRBJ2-1; possibly TRBD1 for D (6 bases). Germline V gives CDR1 SGHAT, CDR2 FQNNGV. The germline V and J ends were trimmed by 0 bases and 7 bases, with 13 bases remaining between them. The CDR3 has 15 residues. DNA of the CDR3: TGTGCCAGCAGCTTAGAGGTGGGGGCCGGGAATGAGCAGTTCTTC. Its protein is CASSLEVGAGNEQFF. Full variable domain (remainder filled in from reference TRBV11-2 and TRBJ2-1): EAGVAQSPRYKIIEKRQSVAFWCNPISGHATLYWYQQILGQGPKLLIQFQNNGVVDDSQLPKDRFSAERLKGVDSTLKIQPAKLEDSAVYLCASSLEVGAGNEQFFGPGTRLTVL.

The CDR3 DNA reads TGTGCCAGCAGCCCGGGACAGCGTTTGAACACTGAAGCTTTCTTT. Its translation is CASSPGQRLNTEAFF. This sequence joins TRBV11-1 and TRBJ1-1; 7 nucleotides line up with TRBD1. The CDR3 totals 15 residues. With V trimmed by 5 bases and J by 0 bases, 6 bases remained unmatched. Germline CDR1 is SGHAT and CDR2 is FQDESV (reference sequence).

The rearrangement joins TRBV14 to TRBJ2-1, with TRBD1 as a possible D gene (6 bases). The germline V and J ends were trimmed by 3 bases and 2 bases, with 14 bases remaining between them. CDR1 is SGHDN and CDR2 is FVKESK in the germline V gene. CDR3 size: 16 residues. This CDR3 reads CASSHPKDSTYNEQFF. CDR3 coding DNA: TGTGCCAGCAGCCACCCCAAGGACAGTACCTACAATGAGCAGTTCTTC.

This clone was counted between two and nine times. J is TRBJ2-1 and V is TRBV21-1; no check of the table's D call, TRBD2, against the DNA was made. TRBV21-1 is flagged as a pseudogene. This CDR3 has 16 amino acids. CDR3 region: CASSTLAGSSYNEQFF. Written as DNA, the CDR3 is TGTGCCAGCAGCACACTAGCGGGGAGCTCCTACAATGAGCAGTTCTTC.

The chain employs TRBV12-3 or TRBV12-4 and TRBJ2-5; D ambiguous. This CDR3 is 13 amino acids long. Trimming removed 4 bases from V and 2 bases from J, with 8 bases in between. CDR3 nucleotides: TGTGCCAGCAGTTCAGAACCTCAAGAGACCCAGTACTTC. This translates into CASSSEPQETQYF.

This chain uses TRBV21-1 with TRBJ2-1; the D call of TRBD2 is as the table states it, not checked on the DNA. TRBV21-1 is a known pseudogene. The CDR3 is made up of 19 amino acids. The CDR3: CASTLPGTSGAGSYNEQFF. The CDR3 DNA follows: TGTGCCAGCACCCTTCCCGGGACTAGCGGGGCGGGGTCCTACAATGAGCAGTTCTTC.

This chain joins TRBV18 and TRBJ2-4; possibly TRBD1 for D (5 bases). Germline V lookup: CDR1 KGHSH, CDR2 LQKENI. The length of the CDR3 is 13 residues. V lost 6 bases and J 8 bases, leaving 14 bases between the germline ends. This CDR3 reads CASSQGSADIQYF. CDR3 coding DNA: TGTGCCAGCTCCCAGGGAAGTGCCGACATTCAGTACTTC.

This clone turned up a few times. The V and J genes are TRBV3-1 (or the pseudogene TRBV3-2) and TRBJ2-2; 8 nucleotides align to TRBD2. After removal of 2 bases from V and 7 bases from J, the junction contained 6 bases not matched to a gene. From germline, CDR1 is LGHDT and CDR2 YNNKEL (reference sequence). There are 15 residues in the CDR3. The CDR3 DNA reads TGTGCCAGCAGCCAACGGACCGGGAGGGTCGGGGAGCTGTTTTTT. Protein: CASSQRTGRVGELFF.

The rearrangement joins TRBV27 to TRBJ2-1; TRBD2 is a possible D gene (5 bases). CDR3 length: 14 amino acids. CDR1 is MNHEY and CDR2 is SMNVEV in the germline V gene (reference sequence). Trimming took 5 bases from V and 8 from J, leaving 16 bases between them. CDR3 DNA sequence: TGTGCCAGCAGTCCAGAGGACGAGGACTATGAGCAGTTCTTC. It yields the protein CASSPEDEDYEQFF.

V gene TRBV28 combines with J gene TRBJ2-7; TRBD2 matches at 8 bases. Germline CDR1 is MDHEN and CDR2 is SYDVKM. Unmatched junction bases numbered 2, after V lost 1 base and J lost 3 bases. The CDR3 spans 14 residues. Here the CDR3 reads CASSLFRGGYEQYF. Written as DNA, the CDR3 is TGTGCCAGCAGTTTATTTCGGGGGGGCTACGAGCAGTACTTC.

The rearrangement joins TRBV7-3 to TRBJ2-5, with TRBD2 matching 11 bases. Germline loops: CDR1 SGHTA, CDR2 FQGTGA. With V trimmed by 5 bases and J by 5 bases, 7 bases remained unmatched. The CDR3 sequence is 15 residues long. The DNA of the CDR3 is TGTGCCAGCAGCGCGACTAGCGGGACAAAGGAGACCCAGTACTTC. Amino acids: CASSATSGTKETQYF. Full variable domain (remainder filled in from reference TRBV7-3 and TRBJ2-5): GAGVSQTPSNKVTEKGKYVELRCDPISGHTALYWYRQSLGQGPEFLIYFQGTGAADDSGLPNDRFFAVRPEGSVSTLKIQRTERGDSAVYLCASSATSGTKETQYFGPGTRLLVL.

This sequence joins TRBV3-1 (or the pseudogene TRBV3-2) and TRBJ1-2, with no clear D. The V gene's germline CDR1 is LGHDT and CDR2 YNNKEL (reference sequence). V lost 1 base to trimming and J lost 8 bases, with 8 bases between them. The CDR3 is made up of 12 amino acids. The CDR3 sequence is CASSQGPEGYTF. Written as DNA, the CDR3 is TGTGCCAGCAGCCAAGGCCCGGAGGGCTACACCTTC.

This chain connects TRBV18 to TRBJ1-1, with TRBD1 identical over 9 bases. Losses at the gene ends were 5 bases for V and 1 base for J; bases not matched to a gene: 5. Germline CDR1 reads KGHSH; CDR2 reads LQKENI. The CDR3 runs 15 residues. The CDR3 DNA is TGTGCCAGCTCATTGGGACAGGGAACGAACACTGAAGCTTTCTTT. Protein product: CASSLGQGTNTEAFF.